This T cell receptor (beta chain) was obtained from a study of T cell repertoires in cytomegalovirus infection. Using its own MiXCR run on the reads, TCRdb lists one record per CDR3 protein. The table shows about 920,000 distinct CDR3 sequences, with more than 25% occurring only once. As regards this clonotype: Its specificity is not known.

Germline V gene data show CDR1 as WSHSY and CDR2 as SAAADI. With 1 base removed from V and 3 bases from J, the gap between germline ends came to 12 bases. This CDR3 has 15 amino acids. This sequence joins TRBV10-2 and TRBJ1-2; D is unresolved. The sample here was cultured CD8+ T cells from PBMCs, taken from culture after CMV antigen stimulation. This sequence was found in a human donor in good health (CMV status not recorded). Some clones in this sample may be carry-over from other donors' samples. The CDR3 reads CASSELAGFDYGYTF. In DNA, the CDR3 is TGCGCCAGCAGTGAGTTGGCGGGGTTCGACTATGGCTACACCTTC.